This T cell receptor beta chain was sequenced during a study of siplizumab effects on memory and regulatory T cells. Study-wide findings and caveats: Memory T cells appeared less diverse than naive cells, which seemed to contribute substantially to alloresponse. Suppressive function of proliferating Tregs from siplizumab cultures was not confirmed. Mappable alloreactive CD4+ clones came from Treg cells roughly 65% of the time on average with siplizumab, against 26.9% in controls.

The V and J ends lost 4 bases and 8 bases respectively, with 11 bases between them. The CDR3 is made up of 13 amino acids. From germline, CDR1 is LNHDA and CDR2 SQIVND (reference sequence). About this clone: Its antigen is not identified.

Per sample, the assay covered roughly 9.2 x 10^4 TCR templates. Sequencing was performed with immunoSEQ multiplex PCR; in TCRdb, only in-frame clones are kept and a portion is missing. Of about 69,000 clones detected, around nine tenths appear once; the ten largest clones hold about 1.5%. The J gene is TRBJ1-4, the V gene TRBV19; D is possibly TRBD1 (5 bases). Sequencing was performed on Tregs sorted from blood. This TCR came from a human donor in good health. The CDR3 region has the DNA TGTGCCAGTAGTAGGTCAGGGACGGAAAAACTGTTTTTT. It specifies CASSRSGTEKLFF.